This T cell receptor (beta chain) was identified in a study of radiation and T cells in renal cell carcinoma. Comment on this clone: What it binds is unknown.

The junction had 4 bases not matched to a gene; V was cut back by 8 bases and J by 5 bases. The CDR3 has 12 amino acids. Germline CDR1 and CDR2: SGHVS and FQNEAQ. Time point described: blood 2 weeks post-SBRT. Regarding treatment: 15 Gy SBRT to primary tumor, nephrectomy 4 weeks later. Study-wide points: In blood, top tumor clones expanded by 2 weeks, shrinking by 4.

The assay was immunoSEQ multiplex PCR, and TCRdb's table has in-frame clones only and misses some. The sample lists tens of thousands of clones, about 86% occurring once. The rearrangement uses TRBV7-8 and TRBJ1-2; 8 nucleotides align to TRBD1. The material was blood, obtained from a patient whose treatment included radiotherapy and nephrectomy. The receptor's source is a woman in her forties or fifties with renal cell carcinoma. CDR3 sequence reads: CASGRTGYGYTF. In DNA, the CDR3 is TGTGCCAGCGGAAGGACAGGGTATGGCTACACCTTC.